The 20 T cell receptor beta chains below all came from one sample that was sequenced in a study of blood T cell repertoires in COVID-19. Assay: immunoSEQ multiplex PCR; the TCRdb copy retains only in-frame clones and omits some. The repertoire includes over 300,000 clones, roughly 90% of them detected once, and 0.95% to 1.5% sits in the top ten. Sequenced input: peripheral blood. All receptors derive from a man between 35 and 55 years old with acute or convalescent COVID-19.

The V gene is TRBV2, the J gene TRBJ2-3; 9 bases fit TRBD2. Trimming cost V 6 bases and J 1 base; bases outside gene matches: 8. The CDR3 totals 16 residues. The V gene's germline CDR1 is SNHLY and CDR2 FYNNEI. The CDR3 sequence is CASRRSGRLGTDTQYF. The CDR3 nucleotides are TGTGCCAGCAGGAGGAGCGGGAGGTTGGGCACAGATACGCAGTATTTT.

This sequence joins TRBV7-3 and TRBJ2-3; 7 nucleotides line up with TRBD2. Per germline, CDR1 SGHTA and CDR2 FQGTGA. The CDR3 loop spans 14 amino acids. Trimming took 3 bases from V and 6 from J; bases not matched to a gene: 6. In nucleotides, the CDR3 is TGTGCCAGCAGCTTGGGAGGGCCCAGGGATACGCAGTATTTT. Translating gives CASSLGGPRDTQYF.

The CDR3 DNA sequence: TGTGCCAGCAGCGCAGAAGGGCTAGCGGGGGCCGGGGATACGCAGTATTTT. Translated: CASSAEGLAGAGDTQYF. The chain recombines TRBV9 with TRBJ2-3, with TRBD2 matching over 10 bases. From germline, CDR1 is SGDLS and CDR2 YYNGEE. Unmatched junction bases numbered 13, after V lost 3 bases and J lost 6 bases. This CDR3 is 17 amino acids long.

This clone was picked up a small number of times. This chain connects TRBV29-1 to TRBJ2-1, with TRBD2 as a possible D gene (5 bases). V lost 3 bases to trimming and J lost 4 bases, with 10 bases between them. The CDR3 runs 13 residues. Germline V lookup: CDR1 SQVTM, CDR2 ANQGSEA. The CDR3 sequence: CSVDGMGYNEQFF. Written as DNA, the CDR3 is TGCAGCGTTGACGGGATGGGATACAATGAGCAGTTCTTC.

As regards this clone: The junction departs from the called germline gene at one end, perhaps through a read error. The J gene is TRBJ2-5, the V gene TRBV7-7; tentative D call: TRBD2 (6 bases). Per the germline V gene, CDR1 is SSHAT and CDR2 is FNYEAQ (reference sequence). There are 20 residues in the CDR3. CDR3 in DNA: TGTGCTAGCAGCTACGAGAGTGACATCAGACTAGAAAGATACCAAGAGACCCAGTACTTC. It encodes CASSYESDIRLERYQETQYF.

This clone was detected only once. This chain uses TRBV7-9 with TRBJ2-2; no reliable D call. Germline V gene data show CDR1 as SEHNR and CDR2 as FQNEAQ (reference sequence). V was trimmed by 0 bases and J by 4 bases, leaving 9 bases between them. The CDR3 sequence is 15 residues long. In DNA, the CDR3 is TGTGCCAGCAGCTTAGCGTTTTCGGGCACCGGGGAGCTGTTTTTT. It encodes CASSLAFSGTGELFF.

CDR3 in amino acids: CASSLKVGGTYEQYF. The CDR3 DNA follows: TGTGCCAGCAGCTTAAAAGTGGGAGGCACCTACGAGCAGTACTTC. V and J are TRBV7-3 and TRBJ2-7; D might be TRBD2 (6 bases). The CDR3 has 15 residues. Germline values: CDR1 SGHTA, CDR2 FQGTGA. Trimming took 1 base from V and 2 from J, leaving 12 bases between them.

V gene TRBV9 combines with J gene TRBJ2-2; D is undetermined. This CDR3 has 14 residues. The V end was cut by 0 bases, the J end by 0 bases, with 3 bases between. Per germline, CDR1 SGDLS and CDR2 YYNGEE. In DNA form, the CDR3 reads TGTGCCAGCAGCGTAGTCGCGAACACCGGGGAGCTGTTTTTT. Translation gives CASSVVANTGELFF.

The chain uses TRBV19 and TRBJ2-3; 11 bases agree with TRBD2. This CDR3 comprises 13 residues. Germline V lookup: CDR1 LNHDA, CDR2 SQIVND (reference sequence). The ends lost 5 bases at V and 9 bases at J; junction bases unmatched: 4. CDR3: CASSGLAGGTQYF. The CDR3 nucleotides are TGTGCCAGTAGTGGGCTAGCGGGGGGAACGCAGTATTTT.

The CDR3 DNA reads as TGTGCCAGCAGTTTACGTAGGCAGGGCACTGAAGCTTTCTTT. Protein: CASSLRRQGTEAFF. The chain is built from TRBV6-2 or TRBV6-3 and TRBJ1-1; D possibly corresponds to TRBD1 (5 bases). V was pared by 4 bases and J by 4 bases, with 13 bases between. Germline CDR1 and CDR2: MNHEY and SVGEGT. The CDR3 extends over 14 amino acids.

The V gene is TRBV2, the J gene TRBJ2-1; 9 positions agree with TRBD1. CDR3 length: 16 amino acids. Trimming removed 9 bases from V and 8 bases from J; junction bases left unmatched: 17. The V gene's germline CDR1 is SNHLY and CDR2 FYNNEI. The CDR3 nucleotides read TGTGCCAGTCACCGATTTGGGACAGGGAAGGGAGATGAGCAGTTCTTC. Encoded protein: CASHRFGTGKGDEQFF.

This chain connects TRBV11-3 to TRBJ2-7; the D gene is possibly TRBD1 (5 bases). The CDR3 length is 15 residues. Trimming cost V 1 base and J 0 bases, with 10 bases left between them. Per germline, CDR1 SGHNT and CDR2 YENEEA. CDR3 sequence reads: CASSLGQLISYEQYF. The CDR3, as DNA: TGTGCCAGCAGCTTAGGACAGTTAATCTCCTACGAGCAGTACTTC.

This chain uses TRBV7-9 with TRBJ1-2; 8 bases fit TRBD1. The CDR3 length is 14 residues. Germline V lookup: CDR1 SEHNR, CDR2 FQNEAQ (reference sequence). Losses at the gene ends were 5 bases for V and 6 bases for J; bases not matched to a gene: 8. CDR3 in amino acids: CASSRTTGGDGYTF. CDR3 nucleotide sequence: TGTGCCAGCAGCCGAACCACAGGGGGGGATGGCTACACCTTC.

The rearrangement joins TRBV2 to TRBJ2-1; TRBD2 agrees at 13 bases. Germline V lookup: CDR1 SNHLY, CDR2 FYNNEI. J lost 5 bases, V lost 4 bases, and 20 bases had no gene match. This CDR3 has 21 amino acids. In DNA form, the CDR3 reads TGTGCCAGCAGTGTCTCGACGGGACTAGCGGGACGCCAGCGATATAACAATGAGCAGTTCTTC. Translated, it gives CASSVSTGLAGRQRYNNEQFF.

The V gene is TRBV3-1 (or the pseudogene TRBV3-2), the J gene TRBJ2-1; D is unclear. Germline assignment: CDR1 LGHDT and CDR2 YNNKEL (reference sequence). The ends were cut back, 0 bases at V and 7 bases at J, with 13 bases in the middle. The CDR3 consists of 15 residues. The CDR3 loop reads CASSQDVGQWNEQFF. CDR3 sequence (DNA): TGTGCCAGCAGCCAAGATGTGGGCCAATGGAATGAGCAGTTCTTC.

The gene calls are TRBV3-1 (or the pseudogene TRBV3-2) and TRBJ2-3; TRBD1 agrees at 9 bases. There are 19 residues in the CDR3. CDR1 and CDR2 (germline): LGHDT, YNNKEL (reference sequence). Trimming removed 4 bases from V and 0 bases from J; junction bases left unmatched: 14. The CDR3: CASSLIRDRALTSTDTQYF. The CDR3 DNA follows: TGTGCCAGCAGCCTCATCCGGGACAGGGCCCTAACTAGCACAGATACGCAGTATTTT.

The chain joins TRBV6-5 to TRBJ1-1; TRBD1 is a possible D gene (5 bases). This CDR3 has 14 residues. In germline, CDR1 is MNHEY, CDR2 SVGAGI. V shed 2 bases and J shed 8 bases, with 15 bases lying between them. CDR3 loop: CASSYKQLRGEAFF. The CDR3 region has the DNA TGTGCCAGCAGTTACAAGCAGCTCCGGGGGGAAGCTTTCTTT.

The genes are TRBV5-1 and TRBJ1-1; TRBD1 matches 9 bases. The CDR3 loop spans 16 amino acids. The germline CDR1 and CDR2 sequences are SGHRS and YFSETQ. Trimming at V came to 3 bases and at J to 1 base, leaving 7 bases not matched to a gene. Written as DNA, the CDR3 is TGCGCCAGCAGCTGGACAGGGGACCTTACGAACACTGAAGCTTTCTTT. Its protein is CASSWTGDLTNTEAFF. Full variable domain (missing parts from reference TRBV5-1 and TRBJ1-1): KAGVTQTPRYLIKTRGQQVTLSCSPISGHRSVSWYQQTPGQGLQFLFEYFSETQRNKGNFPGRFSGRQFSNSRSEMNVSTLELGDSALYLCASSWTGDLTNTEAFFGQGTRLTVV.

The CDR3 protein is CASSPTGDTLWEQYF. The DNA for the CDR3 is TGTGCCAGCTCGCCGACTGGGGACACCCTCTGGGAGCAGTACTTC. The V and J genes are TRBV18 and TRBJ2-7; weak D call: TRBD1 (6 bases). Germline V gene data show CDR1 as KGHSH and CDR2 as LQKENI. V gave up 6 bases and J gave up 7 bases, with 22 bases separating them. The CDR3 is 15 amino acids.

This rearrangement joins TRBV27 to TRBJ2-1, with D perhaps TRBD1 (5 bases). The CDR3 loop spans 12 amino acids. V was cut by 4 bases and J by 5 bases, with 6 bases left in between. Germline CDR1 is MNHEY and CDR2 is SMNVEV (reference sequence). The CDR3 here is CASSSTDNEQFF. CDR3 DNA: TGTGCCAGCAGTTCGACAGACAATGAGCAGTTCTTC.